This entry lists 3 T cell receptor beta chains sequenced from one sample in a study of T cell responses to AZD1222 COVID-19 vaccine (dated by TCRdb to the early 2020s). The library was produced with the immunoSEQ multiplex PCR assay. TCRdb obtained this table from immuneACCESS and retained in-frame rearrangements with V and J assigned. These tables miss some clones; where compared with another copy, unresolved V genes account for less than half of the shortfall, and the remainder is unexplained. The sample includes about 160,000 clones, with around 90% observed a single time. The ten largest clones take up roughly 3.2% of the sample. The sample's time point label is to be understood as: about 28 days (+/-7) after the second vaccine dose. The specimen was peripheral blood, collected 28 days after the second AZD1222 dose. Receptors were obtained from an adult who received the AZD1222 COVID-19 vaccine.

This sequence joins TRBV28 and TRBJ1-4; 7 bases map to TRBD1. The CDR3 has 15 amino acids. Germline loops: CDR1 MDHEN, CDR2 SYDVKM. With 2 bases clipped from V and 8 bases from J, the junction kept 8 bases outside the gene matches. DNA for the CDR3: TGTGCCAGCAGTTTAGATGACAGGGTAAAAGAAAAACTGTTTTTT. Its protein is CASSLDDRVKEKLFF. The complete variable domain, with remaining parts taken from reference TRBV28 and TRBJ1-4, reads DVKVTQSSRYLVKRTGEKVFLECVQDMDHENMFWYRQDPGLGLRLIYFSYDVKMKEKGDIPEGYSVSREKKERFSLILESASTNQTSMYLCASSLDDRVKEKLFFGSGTQLSVL.

This sequence joins TRBV28 and TRBJ2-3; D is undetermined. The CDR3 covers 13 residues. Per germline, CDR1 MDHEN and CDR2 SYDVKM. V lost 2 bases and J lost 2, with 5 bases in between. CDR3 protein: CASSLGSTDTQYF. The CDR3 coding sequence is TGTGCCAGCAGTTTAGGGTCCACAGATACGCAGTATTTT. Complete variable domain (other parts from reference TRBV28 and TRBJ2-3): DVKVTQSSRYLVKRTGEKVFLECVQDMDHENMFWYRQDPGLGLRLIYFSYDVKMKEKGDIPEGYSVSREKKERFSLILESASTNQTSMYLCASSLGSTDTQYFGPGTRLTVL.

The V gene is TRBV4-1, the J gene TRBJ2-1, with TRBD2 matching over 7 bases. The germline gives CDR1 MGHRA, CDR2 YSYEKL. The junction had 9 bases not matched to a gene; V was cut back by 1 base and J by 6 bases. CDR3 length: 16 amino acids. The CDR3 DNA reads as TGCGCCAGCAGCCAAGTAACCCGGACTAGTGGCAATGAGCAGTTCTTC. Its protein is CASSQVTRTSGNEQFF.